This TCR beta chain comes out of a study of blood T cell repertoires in COVID-19. Libraries were prepared by immunoSEQ multiplex PCR; TCRdb keeps only in-frame clonotypes and omits some of them. This sample yields 250,000 to 350,000 clones, of which 80% to 90% are seen a single time; more than 0.75% belongs to the top ten. Germline lookup yields CDR1 SGHNT and CDR2 YYREEE (reference sequence). The germline V and J ends were trimmed by 0 bases and 5 bases, with 6 bases remaining between them. The CDR3 spans 14 residues. This chain uses TRBV5-4 with TRBJ1-6; D ambiguous. Sequencing was done on a sample of peripheral blood. The source of this sequence is a man aged 25 to 40 with acute or convalescent COVID-19. CDR3 sequence reads: CASSLGQNNSPLHF. CDR3 nucleotides: TGTGCCAGCAGCTTGGGGCAGAATAATTCACCCCTCCACTTT. The full variable domain, in which reference TRBV5-4 and TRBJ1-6 provide the parts outside the CDR3, is ETGVTQSPTHLIKTRGQQVTLRCSSQSGHNTVSWYQQALGQGPQFIFQYYREEENGRGNFPPRFSGLQFPNYSSELNVNALELDDSALYLCASSLGQNNSPLHFGNGTRLTVT.